What follows are 20 T cell receptor beta chains derived from one specimen sequenced in a study of tumor-infiltrating lymphocytes in localized non-small cell lung cancer. Libraries were prepared by immunoSEQ multiplex PCR; TCRdb keeps only in-frame clonotypes and omits some of them. The data contain roughly 16,000 clones, about three quarters of them singletons. Sequencing was performed on lung tumor tissue. The receptors come from a human donor with non-small cell lung cancer.

The V call is TRBV30, the J call TRBJ1-1; maybe TRBD1 (5 bases). In germline, CDR1 is GTSNPN, CDR2 SVGIG (reference sequence). The CDR3 is 13 residues long. The ends were cut back, 4 bases at V and 3 bases at J, with 12 bases in the middle. CDR3 coding DNA: TGTGCCTGGACCACCCAGGGACACACTGAAGCTTTCTTT. Amino acids: CAWTTQGHTEAFF.

The J gene is TRBJ1-4, the V gene TRBV5-4; maybe TRBD1 (5 bases). The V gene lost 0 bases and the J gene lost 4 bases, with 10 bases spanning the gap. The germline CDR1 and CDR2 sequences are SGHNT and YYREEE (reference sequence). The CDR3 consists of 15 residues. The CDR3 region is CASSLDVGDNEKLFF. CDR3 DNA sequence: TGTGCCAGCAGCTTGGATGTAGGGGATAATGAAAAACTGTTTTTT.

V is TRBV2 and J is TRBJ2-5; 7 nucleotides agree with TRBD1. Germline CDR1 reads SNHLY; CDR2 reads FYNNEI. This CDR3 has 14 residues. V dropped 10 bases and J dropped 0; count of bases not matched to a gene: 8. The CDR3 loop is CANTGVLYQETQYF. Written as DNA, the CDR3 is TGTGCCAACACAGGGGTCTTGTACCAAGAGACCCAGTACTTC.

The chain couples TRBV28 to TRBJ2-5; 11 bases line up with TRBD2. V lost 10 bases, J lost 3 bases, and 7 bases stayed unmatched. The germline V gene encodes CDR1 MDHEN and CDR2 SYDVKM. The CDR3 is 14 residues long. The DNA of the CDR3 is TGTGCCATCATAGCGGGAGGGCTAAAAGAGACCCAGTACTTC. It yields the protein CAIIAGGLKETQYF.

This rearrangement joins TRBV7-2 to TRBJ2-7; either TRBD1 or TRBD2 may supply D (5 bases each). The CDR3 length is 13 residues. Germline V gives CDR1 SGHTA, CDR2 FQGNSA. Deletions cut 3 bases from V and 1 base from J, with 7 bases between. Here the CDR3 reads CASSFGGSYEQYF. The CDR3 DNA reads as TGTGCCAGCAGCTTTGGGGGTTCCTACGAGCAGTACTTC.

The chain combines TRBV21-1 with TRBJ2-7; the table's D call, TRBD2, has no DNA check behind it. TRBV21-1 is a pseudogene locus. The CDR3 covers 15 residues. CDR3 sequence: CASSKFGKSSYEQYF. CDR3 in DNA: TGTGCCAGCAGCAAATTCGGGAAAAGCTCCTACGAGCAGTACTTC.

This CDR3 reads CASRGSGVNEKLFF. The CDR3 nucleotides are TGTGCCAGCAGAGGGTCAGGGGTTAATGAAAAACTGTTTTTT. The chain has TRBV6-1 and TRBJ1-4; TRBD1 is a possible D gene (6 bases). Germline V lookup: CDR1 MNHNS, CDR2 SASEGT. The CDR3 has 14 amino acids. Deletions cut 6 bases from V and 4 bases from J, with 12 bases between.

The chain carries TRBV20-1 and TRBJ2-7; tentatively, D is TRBD2 (6 bases). V dropped 6 bases and J dropped 5 bases, with 11 bases sitting between them. The CDR3 sequence is 11 residues long. Germline loops: CDR1 DFQATT, CDR2 SNEGSKA (reference sequence). CDR3 protein: CSAPLANEQYF. The CDR3 nucleotides read TGCAGTGCCCCTCTAGCGAACGAGCAGTACTTC.

This chain uses TRBV10-1 with TRBJ2-3, with 7 bases lining up with TRBD2. The CDR3 loop spans 14 amino acids. Germline assignment: CDR1 WNHNN and CDR2 SYGVQD (reference sequence). V trimming: 6 bases; J trimming: 4 bases; junction bases outside the gene matches: 7. Written as DNA, the CDR3 is TGCGCCAGCAGCCAGACTAGCTCAGCAGATACGCAGTATTTT. This encodes CASSQTSSADTQYF.

The J gene is TRBJ2-1, the V gene TRBV5-1; 11 bases agree with TRBD2. J gave up 6 bases and V 1 base, and 9 bases lay outside the gene matches. The CDR3 runs 17 residues. CDR1 is SGHRS, CDR2 YFSETQ, per germline. CDR3 bases: TGCGCCAGCAGCTTGATCGCCGGACTAGCGGGTTCCAATGAGCAGTTCTTC. This translates into CASSLIAGLAGSNEQFF.

This rearrangement joins TRBV5-4 to TRBJ1-5; D is perhaps TRBD1 (6 bases). The CDR3 covers 15 residues. Germline CDR1 reads SGHNT; CDR2 reads YYREEE (reference sequence). V was shortened by 10 bases and J by 0 bases, with 17 bases between the two germline ends. CDR3 coding DNA: TGTGCCGAAGGGGGGGGGATTTATAGCAATCAGCCCCAGCATTTT. Protein product: CAEGGGIYSNQPQHF.

This clone appeared a few times. V is TRBV5-1 and J is TRBJ1-2; 7 bases fit TRBD1. Trimming cost V 0 bases and J 9 bases; bases outside gene matches: 11. CDR1 and CDR2 from the germline V gene are SGHRS and YFSETQ. The CDR3 is made up of 15 amino acids. The CDR3 DNA reads TGCGCCAGCAGCTTGGCAGGACAGGATTACTCTAGCTACACCTTC. This sequence encodes CASSLAGQDYSSYTF.

The chain has TRBV11-1 and TRBJ2-1, with 7 positions matching TRBD1. The CDR3 consists of 15 residues. The trim removed 2 bases at V and 4 bases at J, leaving 5 bases unmatched. Germline V gene sequence: CDR1 SGHAT, CDR2 FQDESV (reference sequence). CDR3 bases: TGTGCCAGCAGCTTATCCGGGACAGCATACAATGAGCAGTTCTTC. This codes for CASSLSGTAYNEQFF.

This clone was found a few times. The chain uses TRBV30 and TRBJ1-5, with 7 bases identical to TRBD1. CDR3 length: 13 amino acids. CDR1 is GTSNPN and CDR2 is SVGIG in the germline V gene (reference sequence). The V segment lost 5 bases and the J segment 4 bases; nucleotides outside the gene matches: 5. The CDR3 loop reads CAWGDRPNQPQHF. The CDR3, as DNA: TGTGCCTGGGGGGACAGACCTAATCAGCCCCAGCATTTT.

Details on this clone: A read error may account for a junction end that differs from germline. DNA for the CDR3: TGCGCCAGCAGCCCGGGAGGGGGCGCGGGGGAGACCCAGTACTTC. It yields the protein CASSPGGGAGETQYF. The chain carries TRBV5-4 and TRBJ2-5; possibly TRBD2 for D (8 bases). The V gene's germline CDR1 is SGHNT and CDR2 YYREEE (reference sequence). This CDR3 spans 15 amino acids. Combining the CDR3 with reference TRBV5-4 and TRBJ2-5 gives the whole variable domain ETGVTQSPTHLIKTRGQQVTLRCSSQSGHNTVSWYQQALGQGPQFIFQYYREEENGRGNFPPRFSGLQFPNYSSELNVNALELDDSALYLCASSPGGGAGETQYFGPGTRLLVL.

This clone is termed medium-sized. The chain employs TRBV4-3 and TRBJ1-4; D gene ambiguous. The CDR3 length is 16 residues. Trimming removed 4 bases at V and 2 bases at J, with 14 bases between. Germline V gene sequence: CDR1 LGHNA, CDR2 YSLEER. CDR3 amino acids: CASSPQRASTNEKLFF. CDR3 in DNA: TGCGCCAGCAGCCCGCAGAGAGCCAGCACTAATGAAAAACTGTTTTTT.

The sample holds a few counts of this clone. The chain recombines TRBV5-1 with TRBJ1-2; maybe TRBD1 (5 bases). The ends were cut back, 4 bases at V and 4 bases at J, with 14 bases in the middle. The CDR3 has 14 amino acids. Germline values: CDR1 SGHRS, CDR2 YFSETQ. The CDR3 bases are TGCGCCAGCAGCGCGATGGGGGTTGGCTATGGCTACACCTTC. Its protein product is CASSAMGVGYGYTF.

The rearrangement uses TRBV18 and TRBJ2-3; 7 bases are shared with TRBD1. The CDR3 loop spans 14 amino acids. Per the germline V gene, CDR1 is KGHSH and CDR2 is LQKENI. With 6 bases clipped from V and 4 bases from J, the junction kept 7 bases outside the gene matches. CDR3 residues: CASSQKGGADTQYF. CDR3 in DNA: TGTGCCAGCTCGCAAAAAGGGGGCGCAGATACGCAGTATTTT. The variable domain in full, completed from reference TRBV18 and TRBJ2-3, reads NAGVMQNPRHLVRRRGQEARLRCSPMKGHSHVYWYRQLPEEGLKFMVYLQKENIIDESGMPKERFSAEFPKEGPSILRIQQVVRGDSAAYFCASSQKGGADTQYFGPGTRLTVL.

As concerns this clone: A read error may produce the germline difference seen at one junction end. This chain uses TRBV30 with TRBJ2-1; TRBD2 is a possible D gene (6 bases). CDR1 and CDR2 (germline): GTSNPN, SVGIG (reference sequence). This CDR3 is built from 11 residues. In DNA form, the CDR3 reads TGTGCCTGGAGTTTGGGGGACTTGTTTGTCTTC. It is translated as CAWSLGDLFVF.

Sample share makes this clone large. The CDR3 is CARSLAIQGSLSGANVLTF. The CDR3 DNA follows: TGTGCCAGAAGCTTAGCTATTCAGGGTTCACTCTCTGGGGCCAACGTCCTGACTTTC. This chain connects TRBV7-5 to TRBJ2-6; the D segment call TRBD1 is taken from the table without a DNA check. TRBV7-5 is listed as a pseudogene. The CDR3 length is 19 residues.